This entry concerns a single T cell receptor beta chain. As processed by the authors: The authors estimated nucleated cell counts from reference gene primer amplification. Using immunoSEQ multiplex PCR, the repertoire was profiled, and TCRdb retains in-frame clones only, with some absent. Clone size and the V and J calls come from that table; the DNA yielded D and trimming. Of 100,000 to 150,000 clones in the sample, 75% to 90% were seen once. The data were obtained in a study of blood T cell repertoires in COVID-19. Germline assignment: CDR1 SGDLS and CDR2 YYNGEE. V lost 0 bases and J lost 4, with 4 bases in between. CDR3 length: 13 residues.

V is TRBV9 and J is TRBJ2-2; unclear D gene. The sequence was obtained from a woman aged 80 or over with COVID-19, enrolled during active disease. Sequencing was done on a sample of peripheral blood. The CDR3 nucleotides are TGTGCCAGCAGCGTAGGCGTCACCGGGGAGCTGTTTTTT. It specifies CASSVGVTGELFF. Using reference TRBV9 and TRBJ2-2 for the parts outside the CDR3, the full variable domain is DSGVTQTPKHLITATGQRVTLRCSPRSGDLSVYWYQQSLDQGLQFLIQYYNGEERAKGNILERFSAQQFPDLHSELNLSSLELGDSALYFCASSVGVTGELFFGEGSRLTVL.